The present T cell receptor beta chain was sequenced within a study of CD8+ T cells in alopecia areata. About the research overall: Severity was scored as percentage of affected scalp area in treated patients.

Study-level findings and limits: Lesional tissue from the scalp (especially in alopecia totalis/universalis) showed higher clonality than normal scalp. Clonality in the scalp and expanded CD8+ clones ranked among the top 100 were significantly decreased by tofacitinib.

Points on this clone: The antigen is not known.

TCR sequencing used cDNA made by reverse transcription of extracted RNA. TCRdb's table, derived via immunoSEQ multiplex PCR, lists solely in-frame clones and lacks some. The data hold about 260,000 clones, with about 60% observed a single time. This CDR3 has 16 residues. Losses at the gene ends were 0 bases for V and 8 bases for J; bases not matched to a gene: 6. Treatment indicated: oral pan-JAK inhibitor, 5-10 mg twice daily. Alopecia areata patients gave lesional scalp punch biopsies and peripheral blood samples. The sequencing used CD4+ T cells sorted from blood, collected at week 52, from a patient treated with tofacitinib. The sequence derives from a human donor with alopecia areata. The chain carries TRBV6-7 and TRBJ1-6, with TRBD1 matching over 8 bases. TRBV6-7 is annotated as an ORF whose role is uncertain. Here the CDR3 DNA reads TGTGCCAGCAGTTACTCGACTGGGACAGGATATTCACCCCTCCACTTT. It specifies CASSYSTGTGYSPLHF.